This is a list of T cell receptor beta chains from one sample in a study of blood T cell repertoires in COVID-19. The method was immunoSEQ multiplex PCR; TCRdb's version includes in-frame clones alone and lacks a portion of them. In the table there are 100,000 to 120,000 clones, about 90% of which are singletons. Sequencing was done on a sample of peripheral blood. The receptors were gathered from a human donor in a cohort sampled during active COVID-19. The CDR3 runs from the conserved cysteine through the conserved F or W. Each record gives: D gene, CDR3 length, clone size, J gene, V gene, CDR3 DNA, CDR3 protein. A D gene is named only where the DNA matches it firmly. Some rows mark clone size as missing; the rest say once, few, many or name a class of expanded clone.

>-|14|-|TRBJ2-7|TRBV6-5
TGTGCCAGCAGTACATCGTATAGCTCTTACGAGCAGTACTTC
CASSTSYSSYEQYF
>TRBD2|16|-|TRBJ2-3|TRBV19
TGTGCCAGTTCAGTATCTCCGGGACTAGCTCCAGATACGCAGTATTTT
CASSVSPGLAPDTQYF
>TRBD1|14|-|TRBJ1-1|TRBV28
TGTGCCAGCAGTCCGGGACAGATGAACACTGAAGCTTTCTTT
CASSPGQMNTEAFF
>TRBD1|14|-|TRBJ2-7|TRBV2
TGTGCCACAGAGGGACAGGGGGGGTCCTACGAGCAGTACTTC
CATEGQGGSYEQYF
>TRBD2|18|-|TRBJ2-7|TRBV7-2
TGTGCCAGCAGCTGGGGACTAGCGGGAGGGCCGATAGTGAACGAGCAGTACTTC
CASSWGLAGGPIVNEQYF
>-|16|-|TRBJ2-5|TRBV11-2
TGTGCCAGCAGCTTAGTTGTGGGGGCAAGCACAGAGACCCAGTACTTC
CASSLVVGASTETQYF
>-|14|-|TRBJ2-1|TRBV9
TGTGCCAGCAGCTCCCGGGTCAGGGTCGATGAGCAGTTCTTC
CASSSRVRVDEQFF
>TRBD2|20|-|TRBJ2-5|TRBV4-1
TGCGCCAGCAGCCAACAGGGACCGGGGGGTAGCCGGAGGGGACGGGAGACCCAGTACTTC
CASSQQGPGGSRRGRETQYF
>-|14|-|TRBJ1-6|TRBV30
TGTGCCTGGAGCCCAGACATGTCTAATTCACCCCTCCACTTT
CAWSPDMSNSPLHF
>TRBD1|17|few|TRBJ2-6|TRBV5-4
TGTGCCAGCAGCTTGGACGGGGACAGTACTGGGGCCAACGTCCTGACTTTC
CASSLDGDSTGANVLTF
>TRBD2|16|-|TRBJ2-1|TRBV7-2
TGTGCCAGCAGCCCACAAGTACTAGCGGGAGGTAGGGAGCAGTTCTTC
CASSPQVLAGGREQFF
>-|18|-|TRBJ2-1|TRBV7-2
TGTGCCAGCAGCTTACGAATCGCGGGCCCAGGGGATCACAATGAGCAGTTCTTC
CASSLRIAGPGDHNEQFF
>-|15|-|TRBJ1-1|TRBV2
TGTGCCAGCAGGGATCCCCAGGGCTTTAACACTGAAGCTTTCTTT
CASRDPQGFNTEAFF